The clone carrying this TCR beta chain has a handful of counts. Its antigen is unidentified. Germline assignment: CDR1 LGHDT and CDR2 YNNKEL (reference sequence). The CDR3 totals 10 residues. The germline V and J ends were trimmed by 3 bases and 7 bases, with 3 bases remaining between them. The sample originates from a study of CD8 T cells in ankylosing spondylitis. TCRdb called the 5' RACE reads again in MiXCR, with one record for every CDR3 protein. The table includes roughly 220,000 distinct CDR3 sequences, more than 9% detected once. General observations from the study: With a CD8+ phenotype, disease-linked clones were relatively rare in peripheral blood.

The sequence was obtained from a male donor with ankylosing spondylitis or in good health (not recorded which). The specimen sequenced was blood, either unsorted or a sorted T cell fraction (not recorded which). This chain connects TRBV3-1 to TRBJ2-5; D unclear. The CDR3 is CASSQVTQYF. For the CDR3, the DNA is TGTGCCAGCAGCCAGGTGACCCAGTACTTC.